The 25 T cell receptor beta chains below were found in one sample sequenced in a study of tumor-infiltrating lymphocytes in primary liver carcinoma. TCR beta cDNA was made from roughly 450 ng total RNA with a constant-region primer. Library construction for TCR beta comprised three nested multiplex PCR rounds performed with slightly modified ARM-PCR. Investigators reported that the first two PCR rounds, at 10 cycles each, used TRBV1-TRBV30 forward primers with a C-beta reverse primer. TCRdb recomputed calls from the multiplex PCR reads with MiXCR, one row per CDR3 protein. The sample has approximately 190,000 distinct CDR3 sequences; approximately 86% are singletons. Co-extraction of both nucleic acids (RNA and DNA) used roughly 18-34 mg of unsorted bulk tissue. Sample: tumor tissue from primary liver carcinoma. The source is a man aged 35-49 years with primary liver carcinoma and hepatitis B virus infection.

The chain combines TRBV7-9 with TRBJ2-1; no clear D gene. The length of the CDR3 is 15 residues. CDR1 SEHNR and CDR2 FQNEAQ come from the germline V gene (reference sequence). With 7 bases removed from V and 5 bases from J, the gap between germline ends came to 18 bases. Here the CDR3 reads CASNDIISENNEQFF. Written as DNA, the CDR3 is TGTGCCAGCAATGACATTATATCCGAAAACAATGAGCAGTTCTTC.

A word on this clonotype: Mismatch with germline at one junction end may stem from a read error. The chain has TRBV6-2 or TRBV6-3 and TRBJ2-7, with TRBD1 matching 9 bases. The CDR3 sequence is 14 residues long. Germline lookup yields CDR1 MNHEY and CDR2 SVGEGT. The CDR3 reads CASSLRDRANEQYF. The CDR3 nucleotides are TGTGCCAGTAGCCTCCGGGACAGGGCCAACGAACAGTACTTC.

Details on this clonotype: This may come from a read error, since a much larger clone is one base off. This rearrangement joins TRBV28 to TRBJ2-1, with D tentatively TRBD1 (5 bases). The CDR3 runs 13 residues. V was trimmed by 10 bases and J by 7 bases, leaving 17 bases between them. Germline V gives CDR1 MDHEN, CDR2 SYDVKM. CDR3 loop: CANRIQQENEQFF. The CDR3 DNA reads TGTGCCAACAGGATTCAACAGGAGAATGAGCAGTTCTTC.

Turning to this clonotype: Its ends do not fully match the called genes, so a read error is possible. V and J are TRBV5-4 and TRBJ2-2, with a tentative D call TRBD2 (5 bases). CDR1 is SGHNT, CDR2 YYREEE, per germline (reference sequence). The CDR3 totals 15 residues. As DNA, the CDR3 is TGTGCCAGTAGCTCGATTAGCGCGAACACCGGGAAGCTGTTTTTT. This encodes CASSSISANTGKLFF.

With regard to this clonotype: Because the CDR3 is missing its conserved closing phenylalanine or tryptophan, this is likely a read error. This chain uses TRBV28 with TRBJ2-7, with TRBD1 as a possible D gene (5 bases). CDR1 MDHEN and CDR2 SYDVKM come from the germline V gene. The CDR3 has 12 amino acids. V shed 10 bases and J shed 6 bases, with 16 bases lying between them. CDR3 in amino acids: CANRPLQAEQYI. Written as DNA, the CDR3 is TGTGCCAACAGGCCACTACAGGCCGAGCAGTACATC.

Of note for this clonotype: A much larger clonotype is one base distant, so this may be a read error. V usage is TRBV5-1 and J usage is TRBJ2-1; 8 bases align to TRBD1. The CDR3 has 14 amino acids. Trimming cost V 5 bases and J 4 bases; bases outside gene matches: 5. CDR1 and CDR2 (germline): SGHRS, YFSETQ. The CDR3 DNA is TGCGCCAGCAGGTCCGGGACAGGATACAATGAGCAGTTCTTC. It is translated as CASRSGTGYNEQFF.

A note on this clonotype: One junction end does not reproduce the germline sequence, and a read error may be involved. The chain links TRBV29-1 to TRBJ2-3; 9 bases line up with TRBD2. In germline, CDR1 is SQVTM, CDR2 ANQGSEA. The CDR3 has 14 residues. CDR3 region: CNAEGSGSADTHYF. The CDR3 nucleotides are TGCAACGCTGAGGGTAGCGGGAGTGCAGATACGCATTATTTT.

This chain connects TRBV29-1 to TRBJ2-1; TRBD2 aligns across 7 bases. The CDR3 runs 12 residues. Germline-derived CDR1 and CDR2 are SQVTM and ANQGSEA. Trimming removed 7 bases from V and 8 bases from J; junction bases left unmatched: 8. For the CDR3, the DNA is TGCAGCGCTGTACGGGAGGTCGATGAGCAGTTCTTC. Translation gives CSAVREVDEQFF.

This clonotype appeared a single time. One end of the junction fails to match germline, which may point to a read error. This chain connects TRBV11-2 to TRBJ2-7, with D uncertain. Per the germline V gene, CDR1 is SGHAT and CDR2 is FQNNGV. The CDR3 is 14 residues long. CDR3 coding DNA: TGTGCCAGCAGCTCTAAGAGGAGCTCCTACGAGCAGTGCTTC. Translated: CASSSKRSSYEQCF.

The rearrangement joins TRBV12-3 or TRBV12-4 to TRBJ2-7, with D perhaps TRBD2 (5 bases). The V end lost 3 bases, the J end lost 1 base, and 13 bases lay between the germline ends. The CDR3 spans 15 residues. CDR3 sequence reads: CASSFLDRGSYEQYF. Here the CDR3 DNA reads TGTGCCAGCAGTTTTTTGGACCGCGGGTCCTACGAGCAGTACTTC.

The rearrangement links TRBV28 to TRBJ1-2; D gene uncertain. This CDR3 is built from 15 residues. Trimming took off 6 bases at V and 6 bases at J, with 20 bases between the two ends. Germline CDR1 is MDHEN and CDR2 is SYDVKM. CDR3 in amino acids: CASRSLGEWRNGYTF. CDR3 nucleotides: TGTGCCAGCAGGTCTCTGGGAGAGTGGAGAAATGGCTACACCTTC.

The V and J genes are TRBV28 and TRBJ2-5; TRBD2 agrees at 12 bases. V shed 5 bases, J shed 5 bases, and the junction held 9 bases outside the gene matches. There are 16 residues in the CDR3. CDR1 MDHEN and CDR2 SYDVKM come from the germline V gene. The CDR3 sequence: CASSLVLAGGGETQYF. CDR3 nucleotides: TGTGCCAGCAGTCTTGTACTAGCGGGAGGTGGTGAGACCCAGTACTTC.

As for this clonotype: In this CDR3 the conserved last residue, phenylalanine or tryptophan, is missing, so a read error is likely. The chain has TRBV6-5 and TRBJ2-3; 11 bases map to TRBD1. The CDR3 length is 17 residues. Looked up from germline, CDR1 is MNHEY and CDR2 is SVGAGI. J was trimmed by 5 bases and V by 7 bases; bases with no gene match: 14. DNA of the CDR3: TGTGCCAGCACTTCCGAGACGCCGGGACAGGGGGGAGATACGCAGTATCTT. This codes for CASTSETPGQGGDTQYL.

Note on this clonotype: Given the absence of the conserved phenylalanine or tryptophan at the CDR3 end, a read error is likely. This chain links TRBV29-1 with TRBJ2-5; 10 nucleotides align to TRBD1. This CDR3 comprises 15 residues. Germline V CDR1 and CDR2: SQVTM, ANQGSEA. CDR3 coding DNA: TGCAGTGTTGAAGCGGACAGGGGGGGAGCAGAGACCCAGTACTAC. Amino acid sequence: CSVEADRGGAETQYY.

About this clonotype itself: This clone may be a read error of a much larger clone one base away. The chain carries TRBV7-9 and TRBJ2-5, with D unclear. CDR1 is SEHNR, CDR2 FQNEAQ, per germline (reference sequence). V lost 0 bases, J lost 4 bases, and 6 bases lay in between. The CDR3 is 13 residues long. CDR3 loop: CASSLAWIETQYF. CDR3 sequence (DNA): TGTGCCAGCAGCTTAGCATGGATAGAGACCCAGTACTTC.

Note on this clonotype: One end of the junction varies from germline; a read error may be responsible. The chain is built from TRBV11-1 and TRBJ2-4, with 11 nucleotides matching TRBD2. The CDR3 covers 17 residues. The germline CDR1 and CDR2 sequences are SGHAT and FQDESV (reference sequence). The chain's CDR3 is CVSNFPGTSGTKNIQYF. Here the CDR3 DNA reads TGTGTCAGCAACTTTCCGGGGACTAGCGGCACCAAAAACATTCAGTACTTC.

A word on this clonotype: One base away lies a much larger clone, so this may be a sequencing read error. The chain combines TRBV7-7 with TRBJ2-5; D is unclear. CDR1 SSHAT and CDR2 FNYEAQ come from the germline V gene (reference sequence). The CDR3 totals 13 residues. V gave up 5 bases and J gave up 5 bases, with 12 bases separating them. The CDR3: CASSRTCWETQYF. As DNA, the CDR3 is TGTGCCAGCAGCCGCACTTGTTGGGAGACCCAGTACTTC. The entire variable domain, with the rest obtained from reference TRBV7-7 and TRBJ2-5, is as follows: GAGVSQSPRYKVTKRGQDVTLRCDPISSHATLYWYQQALGQGPEFLTYFNYEAQPDKSGLPSDRFSAERPEGSISTLTIQRTEQRDSAMYRCASSRTCWETQYFGPGTRLLVL.

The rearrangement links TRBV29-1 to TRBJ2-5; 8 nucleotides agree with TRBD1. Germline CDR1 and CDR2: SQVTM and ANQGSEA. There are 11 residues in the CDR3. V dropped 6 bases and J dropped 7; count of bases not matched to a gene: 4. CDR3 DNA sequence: TGCAGCGTCCAGGGGACAGGGACCCAGTACTTC. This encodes CSVQGTGTQYF.

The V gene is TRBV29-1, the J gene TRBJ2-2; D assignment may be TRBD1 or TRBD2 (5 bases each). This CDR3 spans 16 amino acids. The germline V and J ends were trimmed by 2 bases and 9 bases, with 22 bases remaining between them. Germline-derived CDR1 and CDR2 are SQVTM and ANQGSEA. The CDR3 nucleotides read TGCAGCGTTGAAAACCCCCTGGGGACCAAGACCAGGGAGCTGTTTTTT. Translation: CSVENPLGTKTRELFF.

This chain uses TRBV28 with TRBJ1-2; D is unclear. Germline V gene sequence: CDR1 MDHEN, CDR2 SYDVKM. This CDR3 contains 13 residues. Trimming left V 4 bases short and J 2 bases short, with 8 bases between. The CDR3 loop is CASSSMVNYGYTF. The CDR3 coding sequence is TGTGCCAGCAGTTCAATGGTCAACTATGGCTACACCTTC.

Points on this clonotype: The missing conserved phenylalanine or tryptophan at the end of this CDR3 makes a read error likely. CDR3 protein: CASSTLRASRSSEQFL. In DNA, the CDR3 is TGTGCCAGCAGTACACTCCGGGCTAGCAGGAGTTCGGAGCAGTTCCTC. The V gene is TRBV6-6, the J gene TRBJ2-1, with D perhaps TRBD2 (5 bases). Trimming took off 5 bases at V and 10 bases at J, with 24 bases between the two ends. Germline CDR1 reads MNHNY; CDR2 reads SVGAGI (reference sequence). The CDR3 covers 16 residues.

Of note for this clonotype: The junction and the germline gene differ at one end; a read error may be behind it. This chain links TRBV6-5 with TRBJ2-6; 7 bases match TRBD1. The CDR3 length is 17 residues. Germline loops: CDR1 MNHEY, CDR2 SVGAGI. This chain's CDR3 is CACSSRTGSSGTNVLTF. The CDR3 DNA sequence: TGTGCCTGCAGTTCCCGGACAGGCAGCTCTGGGACCAACGTCCTGACTTTC.

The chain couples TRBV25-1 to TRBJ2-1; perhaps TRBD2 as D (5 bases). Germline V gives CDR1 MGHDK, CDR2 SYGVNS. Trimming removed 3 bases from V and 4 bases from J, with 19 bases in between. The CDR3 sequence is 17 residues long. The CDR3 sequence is CASSDRSGQAAYNEQFF. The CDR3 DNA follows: TGTGCCAGCAGTGATCGGAGTGGGCAAGCGGCATACAATGAGCAGTTCTTC.

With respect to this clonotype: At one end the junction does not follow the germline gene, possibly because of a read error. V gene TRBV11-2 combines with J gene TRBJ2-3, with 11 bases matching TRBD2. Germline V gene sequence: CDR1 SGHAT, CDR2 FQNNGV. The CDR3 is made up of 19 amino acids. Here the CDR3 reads CAGSLVRVAGGPIADTQYF. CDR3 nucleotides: TGTGCCGGCAGCTTAGTCAGAGTAGCGGGAGGGCCGATCGCAGATACGCAGTACTTT.

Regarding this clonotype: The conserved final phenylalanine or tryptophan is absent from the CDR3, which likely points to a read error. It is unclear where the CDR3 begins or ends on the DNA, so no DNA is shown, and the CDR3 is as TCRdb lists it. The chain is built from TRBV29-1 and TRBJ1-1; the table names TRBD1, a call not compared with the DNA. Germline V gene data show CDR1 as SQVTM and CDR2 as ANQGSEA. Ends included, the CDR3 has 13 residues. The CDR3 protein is CSVEGQGNTEAII.